Reported below is one T cell receptor (beta chain). Looked up from germline, CDR1 is SGDLS and CDR2 is YYNGEE. This CDR3 is built from 16 residues. Trimming cost V 0 bases and J 2 bases; bases outside gene matches: 5. The entry originates in a study of blood T cell repertoires in COVID-19. Study-wide background: Some COVID-19 samples were acute and others convalescent; all came from the United States, Italy and Spain. T cells, B-cell-depleted T cells, or PBMCs provided the cDNA or gDNA that served as material.

Sequencing used immunoSEQ multiplex PCR; TCRdb keeps in-frame clones, though not all of them. The profile shows over 65,000 clones, approximately 90% of them singletons. This sequence was found in a woman aged 80 or older with acute or convalescent COVID-19. Sequencing was performed on peripheral blood. The rearrangement uses TRBV9 and TRBJ2-7; 10 bases line up with TRBD1. The CDR3 nucleotides are TGTGCCAGCAGCGTAGGGTTCGACAGGGGGCCCTACGAGCAGTACTTC. Protein product: CASSVGFDRGPYEQYF.